This T cell receptor beta chain was sequenced in a study of T cells in Graves' hyperthyroidism and ophthalmopathy (dated by TCRdb to between 2018 and 2021). About the investigation overall: Peripheral blood samples were taken at the time of initial diagnosis, prior to any treatment. Whether ophthalmopathy could be predicted prospectively was tested in an independent validation cohort made up of 18 to 20 hyperthyroidism patients plus 17 patients who later progressed to ophthalmopathy. TCR Vbeta CDR3 sequencing of fewer than 150 peripheral blood samples (under 45 ophthalmopathy, over 70 hyperthyroidism and roughly 17 progressor patients) is reported in the paper. For training and testing, the roughly 93 patients in the discovery cohort were randomly divided in a 7:3 ratio. A discovery cohort of roughly 96 patients, approximately 44 with Graves' ophthalmopathy and more than 55 with stable Graves' hyperthyroidism, was used to find distinguishing TCR V-J signatures. After sampling, hyperthyroidism patients received methimazole starting at 30 mg daily, and ophthalmopathy patients received high-dose intravenous methylprednisolone. The study also compared thyroid tissue and blood T-cell repertoires from about six Graves' hyperthyroidism patients. The paper as a whole reports these results and caveats: Most expanded thyroid clonotypes (frequency above 0.001) were also detected in blood, a finding suggesting that blood repertoires may reflect thyroid immune responses. In validation, the model predicted progression to ophthalmopathy a median of about 6 months before onset, with 70% to 71% sensitivity and roughly 77% specificity. In cross-validation, a model built on a 13 V-J signature told ophthalmopathy apart from stable hyperthyroidism with less than 90% sensitivity and roughly 81% specificity, and in testing the same model reached 80%/75%. Sample size was not statistically predetermined, and blinding of investigators to group allocation was not performed.

The TCR beta CDR3 regions were amplified from RNA transcripts. A first-round RT-PCR of the TCR CDR3 used the HTBI primer set with the Qiagen OneStep RT-PCR kit. Libraries were constructed in a second round of multiplex PCR, after which size selection and purification were carried out. Sequencing of the libraries was done on an Illumina HiSeq2000 using paired-end 100 bp reads. In the paper's pipeline: Raw data were processed with SOAPnuke, discarding reads with adapters, uncalled bases, mean Phred below 15, or no exact constant-primer or identifier match. COPE v1.2.5 was used to merge high-quality paired reads, and clonotypes were defined as unique nucleotide sequences. MiTCR v1.1 was used to align clonotypes to the IMGT TRBV, TRBD and TRBJ reference segments. Analysis was restricted to V-J combinations with a frequency above 0.0001, which covered roughly 99% of repertoires. A TCS score was defined as the ratio between F50 (clonal expansion) and ExV (chaos), using BLOSUM62-based TCRdist between CDR3 peptides within each V-J. Welch's t-statistics and random forest reduced roughly 500 V-J features to 13, which were used in a naive Bayes classifier (R e1071). The public reads were reprocessed in TCRdb via fastp at Q25 and MiXCR, keeping in-frame beta chains. CDR3 protein duplicates are merged, each entry listing the most common genes and DNA. It is TCRdb's table, rather than the study itself, that gives the V and J calls and clone size. The sample profile shows approximately 720,000 distinct CDR3 sequences; roughly 20% of them were found once. The ten largest clones add up to approximately 15% of the sample.

This clonotype was seen many times. Its antigen specificity is not known. There are no base qualities to consult, and no much larger clone falls within one base. Hyperthyroidism patients were aged 18 to 65 years and newly diagnosed, with disease duration of less than 2 months. Exclusion was applied to patients with uncontrolled infections, other autoimmune diseases, pregnancy or lactation. Clinical symptoms, serum thyroxine and TRAb, thyroid ultrasound, and orbital computed tomography formed the basis for the diagnoses. Blood from progressor patients was drawn when they were first diagnosed with hyperthyroidism, before any ophthalmopathy symptoms appeared. PBMCs were separated from 10 ml of fresh peripheral blood using Ficoll-Paque density gradient centrifugation. Progressor patients were first diagnosed with Graves' hyperthyroidism and then developed ophthalmopathy during follow-up. Trizol reagent was used to extract total RNA, and RNA quality was then checked on an Agilent 2100 Bioanalyzer.

The germline V gene (reference sequence) sets CDR1 to SGHNT and CDR2 to YYREEE. V is trimmed back by 2 bases and J by 11 bases, and the junction contains 13 bases that no gene match accounts for. Including cysteine and phenylalanine, the CDR3 has 15 amino acids. Just CDR3 DNA is preserved here, 45 bases in frame from base 1. The sequence is built from TRBV5-4 and TRBJ1-1; 9 junctional bases match TRBD1. The clonotype originates from a woman in her forties or fifties with Graves' hyperthyroidism that later progressed to Graves' ophthalmopathy. The sequencing sample was made of blood. CDR3 loop: CASSFFPAGTGSAFF. The sequenced DNA: TGTGCCAGCAGCTTTTTCCCCGCCGGGACAGGGTCCGCTTTCTTT.